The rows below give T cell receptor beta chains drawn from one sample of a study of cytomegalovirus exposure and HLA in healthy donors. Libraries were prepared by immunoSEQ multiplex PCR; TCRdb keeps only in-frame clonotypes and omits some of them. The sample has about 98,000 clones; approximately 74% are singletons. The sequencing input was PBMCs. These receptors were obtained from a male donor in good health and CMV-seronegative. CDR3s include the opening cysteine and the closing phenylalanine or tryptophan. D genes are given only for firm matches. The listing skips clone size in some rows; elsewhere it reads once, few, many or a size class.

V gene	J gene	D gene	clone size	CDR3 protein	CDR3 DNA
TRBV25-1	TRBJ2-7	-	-	CASGVTSGGLKEQYF	TGTGCCAGCGGGGTGACATCAGGAGGCCTAAAAGAGCAGTACTTC
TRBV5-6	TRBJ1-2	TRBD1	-	CASSWGGQGHYGYTF	TGTGCCAGCAGCTGGGGGGGACAGGGTCACTATGGCTACACCTTC
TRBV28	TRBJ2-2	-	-	CASSLAGGTGELFF	TGTGCCAGCAGTTTGGCCGGGGGCACCGGGGAGCTGTTTTTT
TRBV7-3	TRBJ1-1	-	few	CASSLRGDNTEAFF	TGTGCCAGCAGCTTAAGGGGGGATAACACTGAAGCTTTCTTT
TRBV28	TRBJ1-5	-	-	CASSWAGNNQPQHF	TGTGCCAGCAGTTGGGCAGGTAATAATCAGCCCCAGCATTTT
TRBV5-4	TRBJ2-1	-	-	CASSLAGDHEQFF	TGTGCCAGCAGCTTGGCGGGGGACCATGAGCAGTTCTTC
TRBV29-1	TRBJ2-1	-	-	CSVRGTGSSYNEQFF	TGCAGCGTCAGGGGCACAGGGAGCTCCTACAATGAGCAGTTCTTC
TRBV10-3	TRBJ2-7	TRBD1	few	CAISIWDRGLHEQYF	TGTGCCATCAGTATCTGGGACAGGGGGCTTCACGAGCAGTACTTC
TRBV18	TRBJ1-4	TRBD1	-	CASSRGTGEKLFF	TGTGCCAGCTCTCGAGGGACAGGGGAGAAACTGTTTTTT
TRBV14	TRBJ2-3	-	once	CASSQAGAPDTQYF	TGTGCCAGCAGCCAAGCGGGAGCCCCAGATACGCAGTATTTT
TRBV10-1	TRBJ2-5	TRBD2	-	CASSESPSGTKETQYF	TGCGCCAGCAGTGAGTCCCCTAGCGGGACAAAAGAGACCCAGTACTTC
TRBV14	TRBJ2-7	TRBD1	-	CASSHRTGTGSYEQYF	TGTGCCAGCAGCCACCGAACCGGGACAGGGTCCTACGAGCAGTACTTC
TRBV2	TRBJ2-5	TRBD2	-	CASRASSGSRGETQYF	TGTGCCAGCAGAGCCTCTAGCGGGAGTCGCGGAGAGACCCAGTACTTC
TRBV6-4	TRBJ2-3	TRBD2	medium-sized	CASSEMAGGNTDTQYF	TGTGCCAGCAGTGAAATGGCGGGAGGGAACACAGATACGCAGTATTTT
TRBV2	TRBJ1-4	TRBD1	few	CASRGRTGDSNEKLFF	TGTGCCAGCAGGGGGAGGACAGGGGACTCTAATGAAAAACTGTTTTTT
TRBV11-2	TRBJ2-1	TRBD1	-	CASSYRGNYNEQFF	TGTGCCAGCAGTTACAGGGGCAACTACAATGAGCAGTTCTTC
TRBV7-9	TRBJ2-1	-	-	CASSLKAGRVNEQFF	TGTGCCAGCAGCTTAAAGGCTGGCAGGGTAAATGAGCAGTTCTTC
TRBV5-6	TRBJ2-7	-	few	CASSPTGTRLTYEQYF	TGTGCCAGCAGCCCGACCGGGACAAGGCTAACCTACGAGCAGTACTTC